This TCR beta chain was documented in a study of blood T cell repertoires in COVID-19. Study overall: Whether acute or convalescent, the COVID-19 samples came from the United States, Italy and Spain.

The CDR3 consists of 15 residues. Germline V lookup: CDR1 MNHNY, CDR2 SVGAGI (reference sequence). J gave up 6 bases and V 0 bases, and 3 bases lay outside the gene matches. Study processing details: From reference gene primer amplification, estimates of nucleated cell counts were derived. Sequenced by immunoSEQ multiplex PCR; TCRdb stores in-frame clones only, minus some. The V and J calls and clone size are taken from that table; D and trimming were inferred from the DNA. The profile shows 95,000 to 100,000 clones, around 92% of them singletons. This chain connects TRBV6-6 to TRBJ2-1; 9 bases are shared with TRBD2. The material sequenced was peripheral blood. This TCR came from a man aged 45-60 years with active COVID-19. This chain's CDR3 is CASSYSTSGSNEQFF. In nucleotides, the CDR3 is TGTGCCAGCAGTTACTCTACTAGCGGGTCCAATGAGCAGTTCTTC.